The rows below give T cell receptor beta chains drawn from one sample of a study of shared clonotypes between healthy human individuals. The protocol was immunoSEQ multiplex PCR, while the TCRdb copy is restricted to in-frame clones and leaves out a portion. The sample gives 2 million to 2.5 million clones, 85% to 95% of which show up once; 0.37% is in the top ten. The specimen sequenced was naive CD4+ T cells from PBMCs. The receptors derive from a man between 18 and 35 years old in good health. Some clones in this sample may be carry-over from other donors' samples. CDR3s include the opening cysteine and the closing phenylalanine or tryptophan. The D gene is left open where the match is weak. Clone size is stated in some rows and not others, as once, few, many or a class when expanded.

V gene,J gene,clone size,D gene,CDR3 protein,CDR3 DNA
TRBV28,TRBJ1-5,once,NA,CASSRTSNQPQHF,TGTGCCAGCAGCCGTACTTCCAATCAGCCCCAGCATTTT
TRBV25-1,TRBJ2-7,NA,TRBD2,CASSESGGRQYF,TGTGCCAGCAGTGAATCGGGGGGAAGGCAGTACTTC
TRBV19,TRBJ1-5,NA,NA,CASSGDNGNQPQHF,TGTGCCAGTAGTGGGGACAATGGCAATCAGCCCCAGCATTTT
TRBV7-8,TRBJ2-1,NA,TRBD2,CASLAGHNEQFF,TGTGCCAGTTTAGCGGGGCACAATGAGCAGTTCTTC
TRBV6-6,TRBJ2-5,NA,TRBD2,CASSYSGGQETQYF,TGTGCCAGCAGTTATTCGGGGGGCCAAGAGACCCAGTACTTC
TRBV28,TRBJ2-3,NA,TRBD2,CASSWGLGTSADTQYF,TGTGCCAGCAGTTGGGGGTTGGGGACTAGCGCAGATACGCAGTATTTT
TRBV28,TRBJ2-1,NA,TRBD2,CASSPPERGSYNEQFF,TGTGCCAGCAGTCCCCCCGAGCGGGGCTCCTACAATGAGCAGTTCTTC
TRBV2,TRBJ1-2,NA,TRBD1,CASSNLRTGSYGYTF,TGTGCCAGCAGTAACCTAAGGACAGGGTCCTATGGCTACACCTTC
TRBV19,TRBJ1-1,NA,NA,CASSFRPAGNTEAFF,TGTGCCAGTAGTTTTCGACCCGCGGGGAACACTGAAGCTTTCTTT
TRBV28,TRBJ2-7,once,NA,CASTSPADGSYEQYF,TGTGCCAGCACCTCACCGGCGGACGGTTCCTACGAGCAGTACTTC
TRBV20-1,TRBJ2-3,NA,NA,CSALTDTQYF,TGCAGTGCTCTTACAGATACGCAGTATTTT
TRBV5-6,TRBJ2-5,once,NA,CASSGGLGETQYF,TGTGCCAGCAGCGGCGGGCTGGGGGAGACCCAGTACTTC
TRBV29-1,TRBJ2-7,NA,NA,CSVLDESYEQYF,TGCAGCGTACTGGACGAATCCTACGAGCAGTACTTC
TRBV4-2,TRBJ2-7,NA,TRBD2,CASSRSSGRGYEQYF,TGTGCCAGCAGCCGTTCTAGCGGGAGGGGGTACGAGCAGTACTTC
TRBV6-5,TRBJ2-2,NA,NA,CASSYVLDGELFF,TGTGCCAGCAGTTACGTCCTGGATGGGGAGCTGTTTTTT
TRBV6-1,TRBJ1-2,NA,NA,CASSEGGQGGDGYTF,TGTGCCAGCAGTGAAGGGGGGCAGGGCGGCGATGGCTACACCTTC
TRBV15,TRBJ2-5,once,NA,CATSRSLPAFGQETQYF,TGTGCCACCAGCAGATCCCTCCCCGCTTTCGGTCAAGAGACCCAGTACTTC
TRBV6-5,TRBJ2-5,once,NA,CASSYSNGNQETQYF,TGTGCCAGCAGTTACTCGAATGGTAACCAAGAGACCCAGTACTTC
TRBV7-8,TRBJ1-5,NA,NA,CASCSGASNQPQHF,TGTGCCAGCTGCTCAGGGGCAAGCAATCAGCCCCAGCATTTT
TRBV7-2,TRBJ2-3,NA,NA,CASSLESAGLDTQYF,TGTGCCAGCAGCTTAGAGTCGGCAGGGTTGGATACGCAGTATTTT
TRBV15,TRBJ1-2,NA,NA,CATSPGQKSYGYTF,TGTGCCACCAGCCCGGGTCAGAAAAGTTATGGCTACACCTTC
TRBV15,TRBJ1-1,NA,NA,CATSRDARSTEAFF,TGTGCCACCAGCAGAGATGCACGCAGCACTGAAGCTTTCTTT
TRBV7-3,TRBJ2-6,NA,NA,CASSFREPATSGANVLTF,TGTGCCAGCAGCTTTAGGGAGCCTGCTACTTCTGGGGCCAACGTCCTGACTTTC
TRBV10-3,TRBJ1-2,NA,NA,CAVSRRNYGYTF,TGTGCCGTTTCGCGGCGAAACTATGGCTACACCTTC
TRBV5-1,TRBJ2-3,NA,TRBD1,CASSSRTGYPDTQYF,TGCGCCAGCAGCTCGAGGACAGGGTATCCAGATACGCAGTATTTT
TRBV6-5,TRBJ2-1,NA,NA,CASSPGTFYNEQFF,TGTGCCAGCAGCCCCGGGACCTTCTACAATGAGCAGTTCTTC
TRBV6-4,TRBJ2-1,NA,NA,CASKLDPGYYNEQFF,TGTGCCAGCAAGTTAGACCCAGGGTACTACAATGAGCAGTTCTTC
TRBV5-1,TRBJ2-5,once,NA,CASSLASRGWETQYF,TGCGCCAGCAGCTTGGCCAGCAGGGGCTGGGAGACCCAGTACTTC
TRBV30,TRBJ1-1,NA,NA,CAWSVLARGNDEAFF,TGTGCCTGGAGTGTACTGGCAAGGGGGAACGATGAAGCTTTCTTT
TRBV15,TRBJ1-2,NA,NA,CATSRDPRTPNGYTF,TGTGCCACCAGCAGAGATCCGAGGACACCAAATGGCTACACCTTC
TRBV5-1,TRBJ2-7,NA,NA,CASSTGSSYEQYF,TGCGCCAGTTCGACAGGTTCTTCCTACGAGCAGTACTTC
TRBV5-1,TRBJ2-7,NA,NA,CASANPGLVYEQYF,TGCGCCAGCGCTAATCCGGGACTCGTTTACGAGCAGTACTTC
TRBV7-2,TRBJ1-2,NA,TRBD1,CASSLDNRGTNYGYTF,TGTGCCAGCAGCTTAGACAACAGGGGGACTAACTATGGCTACACCTTC